This entry lists 5 T cell receptor beta chains sequenced from one sample in a study of blood T cells in healthy people across ages. Alongside a J-beta primer mix, a sample-barcoded 5' primer served in a second PCR lasting roughly 7 to 11 cycles. One entry per CDR3 protein, called by TCRdb with MiXCR from the 5' RACE reads. The sample carries about 1.7 million distinct CDR3 sequences, approximately 30% recorded once. Sequenced material: blood. These receptors were collected from a woman aged 25 to 39 in good health.

Details on this clonotype: Germline is not matched at one junction end, which may reflect a read error. The chain employs TRBV18 and TRBJ1-1; D gene ambiguous. Germline CDR1 is KGHSH and CDR2 is LQKENI. The CDR3 contains 14 residues. Here the CDR3 DNA reads TGTGCCAGCGCACCACGTGGTCTGAACACTGAAGCTTTCTTT. It codes for CASAPRGLNTEAFF.

This clonotype was observed at least ten times. This chain connects TRBV20-1 to TRBJ2-1, with 16 bases lining up with TRBD2. V gave up 0 bases and J gave up 6 bases; unmatched junction bases: 11. CDR3 length: 19 residues. The germline V gene encodes CDR1 DFQATT and CDR2 SNEGSKA (reference sequence). The CDR3 region is CSARDPGLAGGRHSNEQFF. For the CDR3, the DNA is TGCAGTGCTAGAGACCCGGGACTAGCGGGGGGGAGACACAGCAATGAGCAGTTCTTC.

The CDR3, as DNA: TGCGCCAGCAGCTTCAGCTTTGGACCGCCGAACACTGAAGCTTTCTTT. Translation: CASSFSFGPPNTEAFF. The genes are TRBV5-1 and TRBJ1-1; D gene ambiguous. The CDR3 totals 16 residues. Germline CDR1 is SGHRS and CDR2 is YFSETQ. V dropped 2 bases and J dropped 1 base, with 15 bases sitting between them. Combining the CDR3 with reference TRBV5-1 and TRBJ1-1 gives the whole variable domain KAGVTQTPRYLIKTRGQQVTLSCSPISGHRSVSWYQQTPGQGLQFLFEYFSETQRNKGNFPGRFSGRQFSNSRSEMNVSTLELGDSALYLCASSFSFGPPNTEAFFGQGTRLTVV.

The chain uses TRBV4-1 and TRBJ1-2; D is possibly TRBD1 (6 bases). CDR3 length: 14 residues. V was pared by 4 bases and J by 8 bases, with 17 bases between. CDR1 is MGHRA, CDR2 YSYEKL, per germline. The CDR3: CASSPQQGGKGYTF. CDR3 DNA sequence: TGCGCCAGCAGCCCCCAACAGGGAGGGAAGGGCTACACCTTC.

Many counts were recorded for this clonotype. V is TRBV28 and J is TRBJ2-7; possible D gene TRBD2, 7 bases. The CDR3 has 15 residues. The germline V gene encodes CDR1 MDHEN and CDR2 SYDVKM. V was clipped by 6 bases and J by 0 bases, with 15 bases between them. CDR3 region: CASSHGGLSSYEQYF. The DNA for the CDR3 is TGTGCCAGCAGCCACGGGGGGCTAAGCTCCTACGAGCAGTACTTC.